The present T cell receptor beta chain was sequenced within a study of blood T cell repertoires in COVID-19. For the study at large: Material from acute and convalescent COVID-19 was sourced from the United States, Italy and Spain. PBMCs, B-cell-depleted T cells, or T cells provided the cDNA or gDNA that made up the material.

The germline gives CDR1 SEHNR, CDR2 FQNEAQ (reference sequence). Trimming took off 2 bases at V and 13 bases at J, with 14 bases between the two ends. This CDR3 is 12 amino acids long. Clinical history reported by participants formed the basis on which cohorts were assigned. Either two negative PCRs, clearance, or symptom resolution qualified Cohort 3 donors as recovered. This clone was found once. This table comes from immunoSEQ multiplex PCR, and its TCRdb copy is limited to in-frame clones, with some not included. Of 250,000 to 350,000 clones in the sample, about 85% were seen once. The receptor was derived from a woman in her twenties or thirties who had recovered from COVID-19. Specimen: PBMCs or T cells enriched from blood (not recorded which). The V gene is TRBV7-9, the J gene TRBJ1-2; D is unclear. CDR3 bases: TGTGCCAGCAGCTTATTTGGAGGGCGGTCCACCTTC. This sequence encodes CASSLFGGRSTF.